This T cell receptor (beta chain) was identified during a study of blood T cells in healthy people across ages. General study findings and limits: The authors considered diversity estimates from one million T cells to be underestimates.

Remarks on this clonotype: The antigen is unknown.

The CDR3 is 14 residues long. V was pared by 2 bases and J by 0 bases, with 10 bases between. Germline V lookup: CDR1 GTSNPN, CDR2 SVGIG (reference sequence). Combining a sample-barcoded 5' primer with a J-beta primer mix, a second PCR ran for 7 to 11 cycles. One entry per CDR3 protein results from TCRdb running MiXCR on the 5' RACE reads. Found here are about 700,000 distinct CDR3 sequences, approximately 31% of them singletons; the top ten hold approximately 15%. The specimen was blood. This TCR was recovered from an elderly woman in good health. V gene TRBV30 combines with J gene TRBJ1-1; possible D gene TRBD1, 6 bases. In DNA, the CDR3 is TGTGCCTGGAGTAGGGACACCATGAACACTGAAGCTTTCTTT. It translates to CAWSRDTMNTEAFF.